The TCR beta chain described here comes from a study of blood T cells in healthy people across ages. For the study at large: Capture via template switching afforded approximately one barcoded beta molecule per two T cells.

Germline CDR1 SGHVS, CDR2 FQNEAQ. The CDR3 loop spans 16 amino acids. The use of a sample-barcoded 5' primer and a J-beta primer mix characterized a second PCR of 7 to 11 cycles. Via MiXCR, TCRdb re-called the 5' RACE reads, giving one row per CDR3 protein. The table shows about 750,000 distinct CDR3 sequences, with 50% to 65% occurring only once. The specimen was blood. The receptor comes from a man older than 75 in good health. This chain joins TRBV7-8 and TRBJ2-4; 9 bases line up with TRBD2. The J call may be mistaken, given a closer DNA end match to TRBJ2-7. This CDR3 reads CASSLVGGLAGYEQYF. DNA of the CDR3: TGTGCCAGCAGCTTAGTGGGGGGGCTAGCGGGATACGAGCAGTACTTC.